The TCR beta chain under discussion was sequenced for a study of blood T cells in healthy people across ages. Primers used in a second PCR of about 7 to 11 cycles were a sample-barcoded 5' primer and a J-beta primer mix. TCRdb ran MiXCR on the 5' RACE reads and lists one entry per CDR3 protein. This sample has hundreds of thousands of distinct CDR3 sequences, with roughly 53% found just once. Germline CDR1 and CDR2: MNHNS and SASEGT. The CDR3 covers 13 residues. The V gene lost 2 bases and the J gene lost 3 bases, with 7 bases spanning the gap. In this sample, this clonotype turned up many times. Source material: blood. The sequence was collected from a man between 60 and 70 years old in good health. The V call is TRBV6-1, the J call TRBJ1-2, with a weak D call TRBD1 (5 bases). This CDR3 is CASSELTDYGYTF. The DNA of the CDR3 is TGTGCCAGCAGTGAACTGACAGACTATGGCTACACCTTC.